This is a list of T cell receptor beta chains from one sample in a study of cytomegalovirus exposure and HLA in healthy donors. The repertoire was sequenced with immunoSEQ multiplex PCR; TCRdb's copy has only in-frame clones and lacks some. The table lists just over 25,000 clones, approximately 70% of them singletons, with 4% to 4.5% in the top ten. Input material: PBMCs. These receptors all come from a woman in her fifties or sixties in good health and CMV-seronegative. Both conserved end residues are part of each CDR3. The order of the fields is V gene, J gene, D gene, clone size, CDR3 DNA, CDR3 protein. The D gene is left open where the match is weak. Clone size is not always given. Where it is, it says once, few, many or a class for expanded clones.

>TRBV6-5|TRBJ2-7|.|.
TGTGCCAGCAGTTACCGGGGGGCAGGGGAGCAGTACTTC
CASSYRGAGEQYF
>TRBV15|TRBJ1-2|.|.
TGTGCCACCAGCGGGAGAGGGGGCTACACCTTC
CATSGRGGYTF
>TRBV7-2|TRBJ1-2|.|.
TGTGCCAGCAGCCGAGGTCCGAATAACTATGGCTACACCTTC
CASSRGPNNYGYTF
>TRBV6-5|TRBJ1-1|TRBD1|.
TGTGCCAGCAGTCTTCCGGACAGGGGGAAAGCTTTCTTT
CASSLPDRGKAFF
>TRBV7-7|TRBJ2-7|.|.
TGTGCTAGCAGCTTTGAGGAAAGAAGCGAGCAGTACTTC
CASSFEERSEQYF
>TRBV15|TRBJ2-5|TRBD1|.
TGTGCCACCAGCAGAGTCAGCAGGGGGCAAGAGACCCAGTACTTC
CATSRVSRGQETQYF
>TRBV12-5|TRBJ1-1|TRBD1|.
TGTGCTAGTGGTTTAAGGACAGGCTGGACTGAAGCTTTCTTT
CASGLRTGWTEAFF
>TRBV29-1|TRBJ2-1|TRBD1|.
TGCAGCGCATGGGACAGAGTCGGCAATGAGCAGTTCTTC
CSAWDRVGNEQFF
>TRBV19|TRBJ2-2|TRBD2|.
TGTGCCAGTAAGGCCAGCGGGAGAATCGGGGAGCTGTTTTTT
CASKASGRIGELFF
>TRBV28|TRBJ1-5|.|.
TGTGCCAGCCGAGATAGCAATCAGCCCCAGCATTTT
CASRDSNQPQHF
>TRBV7-6|TRBJ2-1|.|.
TGTGCCAGCAGCTCGCCACTTAGCTCCTACAATGAGCAGTTCTTC
CASSSPLSSYNEQFF
>TRBV11-2|TRBJ1-3|.|few
TGTGCCAGCAGCTTCCTTATCTCTGGAAACACCATATATTTT
CASSFLISGNTIYF
>TRBV19|TRBJ2-3|TRBD1|.
TGTGCCAGCGCAGGGGGTCCCACAGATACGCAGTATTTT
CASAGGPTDTQYF
>TRBV5-1|TRBJ2-2|.|.
TGCGCCAGCAGCCCCAACCAGGGAGGGGGGGCGATTACCGGGGAGCTGTTTTTT
CASSPNQGGGAITGELFF
>TRBV29-1|TRBJ2-2|.|.
TGCAGCGGGCAAGGGGCGGACACCGGGGAGCTGTTTTTT
CSGQGADTGELFF
>TRBV4-1|TRBJ2-2|.|.
TGCGCCAGCAGCCAAGAAGGGGAGAAGGGGAGGACCGGGGAGCTGTTTTTT
CASSQEGEKGRTGELFF
>TRBV29-1|TRBJ2-7|.|.
TGCAGCGTGCCCGGGACTGAGACCTACGAGCAGTACTTC
CSVPGTETYEQYF
>TRBV19|TRBJ1-2|.|.
TGTGCCTCCCAAGACCCTCCACCGGGGAATGGCTACACCTTC
CASQDPPPGNGYTF
>TRBV7-9|TRBJ2-3|TRBD2|.
TGTGCCAGCAGCCTCCGGACTAGCGGGAGGCTAGCAGATACGCAGTATTTT
CASSLRTSGRLADTQYF
>TRBV6-5|TRBJ1-5|.|.
TGTGCCAGCAGTCCCCAGGGGAGCAATCAGCCCCAGCATTTT
CASSPQGSNQPQHF
>TRBV9|TRBJ2-6|TRBD1|.
TGTGCCAGCAGCTTCAGCAATGACAGGGCTGGGGCCAACGTCCTGACTTTC
CASSFSNDRAGANVLTF
>TRBV7-9|TRBJ1-5|TRBD1|few
TGTGCCAGCAGCTTAACCCCAGGGGGAGCCGGCGTGGGCAATCAGCCCCAGCATTTT
CASSLTPGGAGVGNQPQHF
>TRBV29-1|TRBJ2-2|TRBD1|few
TGCAGCGCTGACAGGGGGCAGGGCACCGGGGAGCTGTTTTTT
CSADRGQGTGELFF
>TRBV6-5|TRBJ1-5|.|.
TGTGCCAGCAGCCTAGACAGCTATCAGCCCCAGCATTTT
CASSLDSYQPQHF
>TRBV7-8|TRBJ1-5|TRBD1|.
TGTGCCAGCAGCACACAGGGGAGCAATCAGCCCCAGCATTTT
CASSTQGSNQPQHF
>TRBV29-1|TRBJ1-2|.|.
TGCAGCGTTGAAGAAGGGGAAGGGCACTATGGCTACACCTTC
CSVEEGEGHYGYTF
>TRBV11-2|TRBJ1-1|.|.
TGTGCCAGCAGCTTAGATCGGCGTGACAGTCAAGCTTTCTTT
CASSLDRRDSQAFF
>TRBV6-5|TRBJ2-5|.|.
TGTGCCAGCAGCATTTCTCGGGAGTGGGAGACCCAGTACTTC
CASSISREWETQYF
>TRBV10-2|TRBJ1-6|.|.
TGCGCCAGCAGTGAAGTGGGGGCGGTGTCACCCCTCCACTTT
CASSEVGAVSPLHF
>TRBV27|TRBJ2-1|TRBD1|.
TGTGCCAGCAGTTACGACCGGGACAGCAATGAGCAGTTCTTC
CASSYDRDSNEQFF
>TRBV13|TRBJ2-1|TRBD1|once
TGTGCCAGCAGCTTGATACAGGGGGATTACAATGAGCAGTTCTTC
CASSLIQGDYNEQFF
>TRBV6-1|TRBJ1-3|.|once
TGTGCCAGCAGTGAAGGGACACTTTCAAACACCATATATTTT
CASSEGTLSNTIYF
>TRBV28|TRBJ2-7|.|.
TGTGCCAGCAGTTTCTCCTATGGTGAGCAGTACTTC
CASSFSYGEQYF
>TRBV15|TRBJ1-1|TRBD1|.
TGTGCCACCAGCAGGGGACAGGGAATGCCTTTCTTT
CATSRGQGMPFF
>TRBV7-2|TRBJ1-4|TRBD1|.
TGTGCCAGCAGCTTTGGGGACAGGGCGGCGGCGAGGCTGTTTTTT
CASSFGDRAAARLFF
>TRBV7-8|TRBJ2-2|TRBD2|.
TGTGCCAGCAGCCGAGCAGGGTTGAGGACTAGCGGGGAGTTAGGGGAGCTGTTTTTT
CASSRAGLRTSGELGELFF
>TRBV7-8|TRBJ2-1|TRBD2|.
TGTGCCAGTTGGGCGGGGGGATCGGATGAGCAGTTCTTC
CASWAGGSDEQFF
>TRBV7-8|TRBJ2-5|.|.
TGTGCCAGCAGACTTGTGGAGACCCAGTACTTC
CASRLVETQYF
>TRBV6-4|TRBJ2-3|.|.
TGTGCCAGCAGTGAGCGCGGGATCACAGATACGCAGTATTTT
CASSERGITDTQYF
>TRBV7-7|TRBJ2-5|TRBD1|.
TGTGCCAGCAGCTTAACTACAGGGGGCGGGGAGACCCAGTACTTC
CASSLTTGGGETQYF
>TRBV6-5|TRBJ2-1|TRBD1|.
TGTGCCAGCAGTTACTCCGGGACAGGGGGCGCTGAGCAGTTCTTC
CASSYSGTGGAEQFF
>TRBV5-6|TRBJ1-5|TRBD1|.
TGTGCCAGCAGCTCCGGGACAGGGGGCCCCAATCAGCCCCAGCATTTT
CASSSGTGGPNQPQHF
>TRBV6-6|TRBJ1-1|.|few
TGTGCCAGCAGTTACAGGACTCCCGGTACTGAAGCTTTCTTT
CASSYRTPGTEAFF
>TRBV7-6|TRBJ1-1|.|.
TGTGCCAGCAGCTCAAACAGGAGAAGCAACACTGAAGCTTTCTTT
CASSSNRRSNTEAFF
>TRBV10-3|TRBJ1-5|.|.
TGTGCCATCAGTGAGTCCCAGGGAAGCAATCAGCCCCAGCATTTT
CAISESQGSNQPQHF
>TRBV29-1|TRBJ2-2|TRBD2|few
TGCAGCTTTAGGACTAGCGGGGACGGGGAGCTGTTTTTT
CSFRTSGDGELFF
>TRBV4-2|TRBJ1-5|TRBD1|.
TGTGCCAGCAGCCAAGAGGGGCAGGGGGCGGGTCAGCCCCAGCATTTT
CASSQEGQGAGQPQHF
>TRBV5-1|TRBJ2-1|.|few
TGCGCCAGCAGCTTGGATAGTCGGGATGAGCAGTTCTTC
CASSLDSRDEQFF
>TRBV25-1|TRBJ1-1|TRBD1|few
TGTGCCAGCAGTGCTGACAGGGGAGCTTTCTTT
CASSADRGAFF
>TRBV6-5|TRBJ1-5|.|.
TGTGCCAGCTATAGTGTTGGAGAGCCCCAGCATTTT
CASYSVGEPQHF
>TRBV7-6|TRBJ1-5|.|.
TGTGCCAGCAGCTTAAGCGAGTTTCAGCCCCAGCATTTT
CASSLSEFQPQHF
>TRBV5-6|TRBJ2-3|TRBD2|.
TGTGCCAGCAGCTTCCAACTAGCGGGAATCACAGATACGCAGTATTTT
CASSFQLAGITDTQYF
>TRBV7-3|TRBJ1-1|.|.
TGTGCCAGCAGCTTAACAGGGAGGACTGAAGCTTTCTTT
CASSLTGRTEAFF
>TRBV28|TRBJ2-7|.|.
TGTGCCAGCAGTTCCCTGGACAGCTCCTACGAGCAGTACTTC
CASSSLDSSYEQYF
>TRBV5-4|TRBJ1-2|TRBD1|.
TGTGCCAGCAGCTGGGTGGACAGGGATAATGGCTACACCTTC
CASSWVDRDNGYTF
>TRBV6-6|TRBJ2-7|TRBD1|.
TGTGCCAGCAGGGACAGGGGGCTTGGGGAGCAGTACTTC
CASRDRGLGEQYF
>TRBV6-5|TRBJ1-6|.|.
TGTGCCAGCAGTTATCAGGGACTGGTTTCACCCCTCCACTTT
CASSYQGLVSPLHF
>TRBV29-1|TRBJ2-7|.|.
TGCAGCGTTGAAAGGCCAGGGGGGCTCGAGCAGTACTTC
CSVERPGGLEQYF
>TRBV25-1|TRBJ2-2|.|few
TGTGCCAGCAGGACAGGCGGGACCGGGGAGCTGTTTTTT
CASRTGGTGELFF
>TRBV6-7|TRBJ1-5|TRBD1|.
TGTGCCAGCAGTTACCCCGAATTGGACAGGGGTCAAGGTAAGCCCCAGCATTTT
CASSYPELDRGQGKPQHF